These 3 T cell receptor beta chains share one sample of origin, sequenced in a study of blood T cells in healthy people across ages. A second PCR, run for about 7 to 11 cycles, used a sample-barcoded 5' primer plus a J-beta primer mix. TCRdb reanalysed the 5' RACE reads using MiXCR and keeps one entry per CDR3 protein. Of about 770,000 distinct CDR3 sequences in the sample, roughly 44% were seen once. Sequencing was carried out using blood. These receptor sequences come from a man aged 60 to 69 in good health.

V usage is TRBV5-1 and J usage is TRBJ1-2, with unresolved D. V dropped 1 base and J dropped 8 bases, with 24 bases sitting between them. The CDR3 has 17 amino acids. Germline CDR1 SGHRS, CDR2 YFSETQ. This CDR3 is CASSLTDVPSGRGGYTF. For the CDR3, the DNA is TGCGCCAGCAGCTTGACCGATGTCCCGTCGGGCAGAGGGGGCTACACCTTC.

This clonotype was seen just once. This rearrangement joins TRBV3-1 to TRBJ2-1, with a weak D call TRBD2 (5 bases). V was shortened by 5 bases and J by 8 bases, with 19 bases between the two germline ends. This CDR3 region has 15 residues. CDR1 is LGHDT, CDR2 YNNKEL, per germline (reference sequence). This CDR3 reads CASSARTGYEDEQFF. DNA for the CDR3: TGTGCCAGCAGCGCCCGGACGGGGTATGAGGATGAGCAGTTCTTC.

This chain uses TRBV6-5 with TRBJ1-1; D is uncertain. The CDR3 has 15 residues. Trimming removed 0 bases at V and 0 bases at J, with 8 bases between. Germline V gene lookup returns CDR1 MNHEY and CDR2 SVGAGI. The CDR3 protein is CASSYSSQMNTEAFF. CDR3 in DNA: TGTGCCAGCAGTTACTCTTCCCAGATGAACACTGAAGCTTTCTTT.